The 13 T cell receptor beta chains listed next were all sequenced from one sample in a study of cytomegalovirus exposure and HLA in healthy donors. The PCR made use of 60 Vbeta and 13 Jbeta primers. Clones were sequenced by immunoSEQ multiplex PCR, and TCRdb holds only the in-frame ones, with some missing. This table holds about 110,000 clones, around three quarters found once. Sequenced input: PBMCs. Every receptor here comes from a human donor in good health.

V usage is TRBV11-2 and J usage is TRBJ1-2; D possibly corresponds to TRBD1 (6 bases). This CDR3 has 15 amino acids. V gave up 2 bases and J gave up 2 bases, with 12 bases separating them. Per germline, CDR1 SGHAT and CDR2 FQNNGV. The CDR3 loop reads CASSLFRQANYGYTF. The CDR3 bases are TGTGCCAGCAGCTTATTTAGACAGGCCAACTATGGCTACACCTTC.

The J gene is TRBJ2-7, the V gene TRBV9, with TRBD2 identical over 10 bases. The CDR3 has 14 residues. After removal of 4 bases from V and 4 bases from J, the junction contained 5 bases not matched to a gene. Germline V CDR1 and CDR2: SGDLS, YYNGEE. CDR3 sequence reads: CASSPGLASYEQYF. The CDR3 DNA reads TGTGCCAGCAGCCCGGGACTAGCGTCATACGAGCAGTACTTC.

V gene TRBV28 combines with J gene TRBJ1-3; TRBD1 is a possible D gene (5 bases). V lost 5 bases to trimming and J lost 2 bases, with 16 bases between them. There are 16 residues in the CDR3. CDR1 is MDHEN and CDR2 is SYDVKM in the germline V gene. The chain's CDR3 is CASSLPRQWAGNTIYF. In DNA, the CDR3 is TGTGCCAGCAGTCTCCCCCGACAGTGGGCTGGAAACACCATATATTTT.

The V and J genes are TRBV2 and TRBJ2-7, with TRBD1 matching over 7 bases. Germline V gene sequence: CDR1 SNHLY, CDR2 FYNNEI. The CDR3 has 13 residues. V gave up 6 bases and J gave up 3 bases; unmatched junction bases: 5. The CDR3 coding sequence is TGTGCCAGCAGGACAGGGCAGTACTACGAGCAGTACTTC. It yields the protein CASRTGQYYEQYF.

This chain uses TRBV29-1 with TRBJ2-1; 13 bases line up with TRBD2. With V trimmed by 5 bases and J by 2 bases, 6 bases remained unmatched. Germline CDR1 reads SQVTM; CDR2 reads ANQGSEA. CDR3 length: 16 residues. CDR3 sequence (DNA): TGCAGCGTTCCCACTAGCGGGAGGGGGACCTACAATGAGCAGTTCTTC. This sequence encodes CSVPTSGRGTYNEQFF.

The chain is built from TRBV18 and TRBJ2-1, with 7 bases that match TRBD2. This CDR3 has 16 residues. Trimming removed 5 bases from V and 5 bases from J; junction bases left unmatched: 12. CDR1 and CDR2 from the germline V gene are KGHSH and LQKENI. Written as DNA, the CDR3 is TGTGCCAGCTCAGCATCTACCGGGACTATTAACAATGAGCAGTTCTTC. Translating it yields CASSASTGTINNEQFF.

This clone has only a few counts. This rearrangement joins TRBV18 to TRBJ2-5; D ambiguous. The ends were cut back, 2 bases at V and 4 bases at J, with 8 bases in the middle. This CDR3 comprises 13 residues. Germline lookup yields CDR1 KGHSH and CDR2 LQKENI. CDR3 DNA: TGTGCCAGCTCACCAGGATGGAGAGAGACCCAGTACTTC. This translates into CASSPGWRETQYF.

This clone occurred a few times. J is TRBJ1-2 and V is TRBV4-1; D not certain. Germline CDR1 and CDR2: MGHRA and YSYEKL. Trimming removed 3 bases from V and 7 bases from J, with 15 bases in between. This CDR3 comprises 14 residues. The CDR3 spells CASSQGGVRAGYTF. In DNA form, the CDR3 reads TGCGCCAGCAGCCAGGGAGGCGTAAGGGCTGGCTACACCTTC.

DNA for the CDR3: TGCAGCGCAACAGGGGGTCGGGGAGAGACCCAGTACTTC. Its translation: CSATGGRGETQYF. V and J are TRBV29-1 and TRBJ2-5; 8 bases agree with TRBD1. J gave up 4 bases and V 7 bases, and 8 bases lay outside the gene matches. This CDR3 is 13 amino acids long. Germline V lookup: CDR1 SQVTM, CDR2 ANQGSEA.

CDR3 DNA sequence: TGTGCCAGCAGCGCGACAGGGAGCAATCAGCCCCAGCATTTT. Protein product: CASSATGSNQPQHF. The chain joins TRBV11-2 to TRBJ1-5, with 7 bases fitting TRBD1. With V trimmed by 5 bases and J by 1 base, 2 bases remained unmatched. The CDR3 contains 14 residues. The germline V gene encodes CDR1 SGHAT and CDR2 FQNNGV.

A single count supports this clone. The chain joins TRBV5-5 to TRBJ2-7; D is possibly TRBD2 (6 bases). The CDR3 length is 14 residues. V shed 1 base and J shed 6 bases, with 14 bases lying between them. Germline CDR1 reads SGHKS; CDR2 reads YYEKEE (reference sequence). This CDR3 reads CASSLYGGTGEQYF. Here the CDR3 DNA reads TGTGCCAGCAGCTTGTATGGAGGGACGGGCGAGCAGTACTTC.

The genes are TRBV27 and TRBJ2-7; the match to TRBD1 covers 7 bases. CDR3 length equals 14 residues. Germline V gene lookup returns CDR1 MNHEY and CDR2 SMNVEV (reference sequence). After removal of 4 bases from V and 0 bases from J, the junction contained 3 bases not matched to a gene. The CDR3 loop reads CASSYRGSSYEQYF. For the CDR3, the DNA is TGTGCCAGCAGTTACAGGGGTAGCTCCTACGAGCAGTACTTC.

The table lists this clone with a few counts. The chain combines TRBV4-1 with TRBJ1-2, with D maybe TRBD1 (6 bases). V lost 0 bases and J 5 bases, leaving 19 bases between the germline ends. This CDR3 spans 17 amino acids. The germline V gene encodes CDR1 MGHRA and CDR2 YSYEKL. CDR3 protein: CASSQEGAGVQGYGYTF. DNA of the CDR3: TGCGCCAGCAGCCAAGAAGGGGCCGGCGTCCAGGGGTATGGCTACACCTTC.